This entry describes one T cell receptor (beta chain). Its antigen is unknown. This specimen belongs to a study of shared clonotypes between healthy human individuals. Template for every sorted-subset replicate PCR totaled about 0.2 ug DNA, 30,000 to 35,000 T cell genomes. Data came from immunoSEQ multiplex PCR; TCRdb stores just in-frame clones and leaves some out. The table shows 1,500,000 or so clones, with 95% to 97% occurring only once. V lost 1 base and J lost 7, with 9 bases in between. This CDR3 contains 12 residues. From germline, CDR1 is SGHRS and CDR2 YFSETQ. Whole-study results and caveats: In contrast to clonotypes shared by all four donors, non-shared clonotypes had lower generation probabilities. How much donors shared clonotypes was expected to be affected by sequencing depth.

Sequencing was carried out using naive CD4+ T cells sorted from blood. Subset indicated: CD45RA+ positively selected. The TCR comes from a man in his thirties or forties in good health. The rearrangement uses TRBV5-1 and TRBJ2-7; tentative D call: TRBD2 (5 bases). The CDR3 DNA reads as TGCGCCAGCAGCTTGAACCTAGCTGAGCAGTACTTC. Translating gives CASSLNLAEQYF. The whole variable domain, remainder taken from reference TRBV5-1 and TRBJ2-7, is KAGVTQTPRYLIKTRGQQVTLSCSPISGHRSVSWYQQTPGQGLQFLFEYFSETQRNKGNFPGRFSGRQFSNSRSEMNVSTLELGDSALYLCASSLNLAEQYFGPGTRLTVT.